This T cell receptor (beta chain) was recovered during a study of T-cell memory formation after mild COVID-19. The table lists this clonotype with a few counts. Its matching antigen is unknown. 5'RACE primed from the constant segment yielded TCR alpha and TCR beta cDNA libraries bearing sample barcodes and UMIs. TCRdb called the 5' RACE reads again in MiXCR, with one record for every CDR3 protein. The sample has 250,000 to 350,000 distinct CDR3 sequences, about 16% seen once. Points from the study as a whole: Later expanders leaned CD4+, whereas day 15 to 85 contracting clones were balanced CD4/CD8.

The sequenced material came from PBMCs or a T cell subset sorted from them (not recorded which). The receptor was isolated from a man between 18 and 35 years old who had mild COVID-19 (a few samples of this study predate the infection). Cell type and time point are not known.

The CDR3 DNA reads as TGCGCCAGCAGCTTGGTTGGCGAGCCTCGGGATACGCAGTATTTT. It is translated as CASSLVGEPRDTQYF. This sequence joins TRBV5-1 and TRBJ2-3; D gene uncertain. Per the germline V gene, CDR1 is SGHRS and CDR2 is YFSETQ. This CDR3 is 15 amino acids long. Trimming shortened V by 0 bases and J by 6 bases, and 14 bases separated the two germline ends.